The sequence of this T cell receptor (beta chain) was determined in a study of beta chain features in type 1 diabetes. Each of the CD4+ naive, central memory, regulatory and stem cell-like memory populations was sorted via CD45RO/CCR7/CD25/CD127/CD95/CD27. cDNA synthesis used the whole RNA isolate, giving expressed TCRB sequences. The table came from immunoSEQ multiplex PCR; TCRdb's copy has only in-frame clones and leaves some out. The sample holds approximately 100,000 clones, approximately 30% seen once. A few counts support this clone. Its antigen remains unknown. V was cut by 3 bases and J by 7 bases, with 15 bases left in between. CDR3 size: 14 residues. CDR1 is GTSNPN and CDR2 is SVGIG in the germline V gene (reference sequence). General study points: In every one of the four CD4+ subsets, TCRB CDR3s were moderately but significantly shorter in Type 1 diabetes patients.

The V call is TRBV30, the J call TRBJ1-4; D may be TRBD1 (5 bases). The source material was central memory CD4+ T cells from blood. This TCR was sampled from a woman aged 18-29 years with type 1 diabetes. The CDR3 DNA sequence: TGTGCCTGGAGGACGACACTGGGGGGTGAAAAACTGTTTTTT. It translates to CAWRTTLGGEKLFF. Full variable domain (missing parts from reference TRBV30 and TRBJ1-4): SQTIHQWPATLVQPVGSPLSLECTVEGTSNPNLYWYRQAAGRGLQLLFYSVGIGQISSEVPQNLSASRPQDRQFILSSKKLLLSDSGFYLCAWRTTLGGEKLFFGSGTQLSVL.